These 15 T cell receptor beta chains originate from one sample sequenced in a study of blood T cells in healthy people across ages. A second PCR, run for about 7 to 11 cycles, used a sample-barcoded 5' primer plus a J-beta primer mix. TCRdb redid the calling of the 5' RACE reads with MiXCR, one entry per CDR3 protein. The sample has around 1,500,000 distinct CDR3 sequences; about 40% are singletons. The sequenced sample consisted of blood. The receptors were gathered from a woman younger than 35 in good health.

The chain recombines TRBV10-3 with TRBJ2-7; TRBD1 matches at 7 bases. Per germline, CDR1 ENHRY and CDR2 SYGVKD. The CDR3 is 12 residues long. Germline trimming cut 10 bases from V and 3 bases from J; bases unmatched to any gene: 6. CDR3 nucleotides: TGTGCCACAAACAGGGGCGGCTACGAGCAGTACTTC. Its protein is CATNRGGYEQYF.

This clonotype was seen only a few times. This chain links TRBV6-5 with TRBJ2-7, with 9 nucleotides matching TRBD1. This CDR3 is built from 19 residues. Losses at the gene ends were 2 bases for V and 0 bases for J; bases not matched to a gene: 14. Germline V CDR1 and CDR2: MNHEY, SVGAGI. CDR3 in amino acids: CASSYPPPRDRVSSYEQYF. The CDR3 region has the DNA TGTGCCAGCAGTTACCCGCCACCTAGGGACAGGGTTAGCTCCTACGAGCAGTACTTC.

V is TRBV5-5 and J is TRBJ2-7; D remains ambiguous. Germline V CDR1 and CDR2: SGHKS, YYEKEE (reference sequence). CDR3 length: 17 amino acids. V was trimmed by 0 bases and J by 7 bases, leaving 23 bases between them. CDR3 nucleotide sequence: TGTGCCAGCAGCTTGGTCAGCCACAGTTTAACCTACAATGAGCAGTACTTC. Residues: CASSLVSHSLTYNEQYF.

This clonotype was counted only a few times. The CDR3 reads CSARTGSDGYTF. CDR3 bases: TGCAGCGCTCGGACAGGGTCCGATGGCTACACCTTC. V is TRBV29-1 and J is TRBJ1-2; 8 bases line up with TRBD1. Germline V gene lookup returns CDR1 SQVTM and CDR2 ANQGSEA. J gave up 6 bases and V 7 bases, and 7 bases lay outside the gene matches. The CDR3 spans 12 residues.

The rearrangement joins TRBV20-1 to TRBJ2-1, with 10 bases fitting TRBD2. J lost 9 bases, V lost 0 bases, and 8 bases had no gene match. This CDR3 is 15 amino acids long. Germline loops: CDR1 DFQATT, CDR2 SNEGSKA (reference sequence). The CDR3 region has the DNA TGCAGTGCTAGAGACTCTAGCGGGAGCGGGGGTGAGCAGTTCTTC. This gives the protein CSARDSSGSGGEQFF.

The chain uses TRBV4-1 and TRBJ1-4; no reliable D call. CDR3 length: 13 residues. The V gene lost 6 bases and the J gene lost 3 bases, with 8 bases spanning the gap. Germline-derived CDR1 and CDR2 are MGHRA and YSYEKL. Here the CDR3 reads CASRAPPNEKLFF. The CDR3 region has the DNA TGCGCCAGCAGGGCCCCACCTAATGAAAAACTGTTTTTT.

This clonotype was counted between two and nine times. The chain links TRBV11-1 to TRBJ2-1; D perhaps matches TRBD2 (6 bases). The CDR3 is 17 residues long. With 2 bases removed from V and 0 bases from J, the gap between germline ends came to 14 bases. CDR1 is SGHAT, CDR2 FQDESV, per germline (reference sequence). The CDR3 DNA reads as TGTGCCAGCAGCTTACCCCGTGGAGGGAGCTCCTACAATGAGCAGTTCTTC. Protein product: CASSLPRGGSSYNEQFF. Using reference TRBV11-1 and TRBJ2-1 for the parts outside the CDR3, the full variable domain is EAEVAQSPRYKITEKSQAVAFWCDPISGHATLYWYRQILGQGPELLVQFQDESVVDDSQLPKDRFSAERLKGVDSTLKIQPAELGDSAMYLCASSLPRGGSSYNEQFFGPGTRLTVL.

The chain joins TRBV12-3 or TRBV12-4 to TRBJ2-1; D remains ambiguous. Near its end, the DNA agrees better with TRBJ2-7, so the J call may be wrong. The CDR3 runs to 16 residues. For the CDR3, the DNA is TGTGCCAGCAGTTCTCCGGCAGAAAGCTCCTACAATGAGCAGTACTTC. Protein: CASSSPAESSYNEQYF.

This chain uses TRBV11-2 with TRBJ2-2; the match to TRBD1 covers 9 bases. The CDR3 contains 16 residues. The V segment lost 5 bases and the J segment 7 bases; nucleotides outside the gene matches: 11. Germline lookup yields CDR1 SGHAT and CDR2 FQNNGV. The CDR3 here is CASSLSGTGTGGELFF. DNA for the CDR3: TGTGCCAGCAGCCTATCCGGGACAGGGACGGGCGGGGAGCTGTTTTTT.

This clonotype was observed a handful of times. V is TRBV6-5 and J is TRBJ2-4, with 7 bases aligning to TRBD1. The germline V gene encodes CDR1 MNHEY and CDR2 SVGAGI. The CDR3 runs to 13 residues. V lost 6 bases to trimming and J lost 5 bases; unmatched junction nucleotides: 4. The CDR3 protein is CASRAGTENIQYF. The CDR3 nucleotides read TGTGCCAGCAGAGCCGGGACAGAAAACATTCAGTACTTC.

The sample holds one count of this clonotype. The chain recombines TRBV9 with TRBJ1-4; 8 nucleotides match TRBD1. V lost 0 bases and J lost 8; bases outside the gene matches: 3. This CDR3 is built from 14 residues. Looked up from germline, CDR1 is SGDLS and CDR2 is YYNGEE. CDR3 nucleotides: TGTGCCAGCAGCGTAGGACAGGGGCTAGAAAAACTGTTTTTT. Its translation: CASSVGQGLEKLFF.

About this clonotype: A much larger clone lies one base from this, so it may be a read error. J is TRBJ1-2 and V is TRBV29-1; D is undetermined. Germline lookup yields CDR1 SQVTM and CDR2 ANQGSEA. V was clipped by 4 bases and J by 4 bases, with 10 bases between them. CDR3 length: 12 residues. The CDR3 region is CSVGSGSYGYTF. In DNA form, the CDR3 reads TGCAGCGTTGGTTCCGGCTCCTATGGCTACACCTTC.

This clonotype was detected only a few times. The V and J genes are TRBV20-1 and TRBJ2-7, with 9 nucleotides matching TRBD2. Germline V gives CDR1 DFQATT, CDR2 SNEGSKA (reference sequence). The ends lost 3 bases at V and 4 bases at J; junction bases unmatched: 7. The CDR3 totals 14 residues. The CDR3 bases are TGCAGTGCTAGGATGCTAGCGGGGAATTACGAGCAGTACTTC. This translates into CSARMLAGNYEQYF.

J is TRBJ1-2 and V is TRBV6-5; a weak D match, TRBD1 (5 bases). The CDR3 spans 15 residues. Germline values: CDR1 MNHEY, CDR2 SVGAGI. V shed 8 bases and J shed 7 bases, with 23 bases lying between them. The CDR3 here is CASSSGGGRLGGYTF. CDR3 DNA: TGTGCCAGCTCTTCCGGGGGAGGCCGTCTAGGTGGCTACACCTTC.

This clonotype was counted only a few times. The chain recombines TRBV20-1 with TRBJ2-7, with 7 bases identical to TRBD2. In germline, CDR1 is DFQATT, CDR2 SNEGSKA (reference sequence). CDR3 length equals 14 residues. The J segment lost 2 bases and the V segment lost 1 base, leaving 5 bases of the junction unmatched. For the CDR3, the DNA is TGCAGTGCTAGAGTGCAGCGGGGAACCTACGAGCAGTACTTC. It yields the protein CSARVQRGTYEQYF.